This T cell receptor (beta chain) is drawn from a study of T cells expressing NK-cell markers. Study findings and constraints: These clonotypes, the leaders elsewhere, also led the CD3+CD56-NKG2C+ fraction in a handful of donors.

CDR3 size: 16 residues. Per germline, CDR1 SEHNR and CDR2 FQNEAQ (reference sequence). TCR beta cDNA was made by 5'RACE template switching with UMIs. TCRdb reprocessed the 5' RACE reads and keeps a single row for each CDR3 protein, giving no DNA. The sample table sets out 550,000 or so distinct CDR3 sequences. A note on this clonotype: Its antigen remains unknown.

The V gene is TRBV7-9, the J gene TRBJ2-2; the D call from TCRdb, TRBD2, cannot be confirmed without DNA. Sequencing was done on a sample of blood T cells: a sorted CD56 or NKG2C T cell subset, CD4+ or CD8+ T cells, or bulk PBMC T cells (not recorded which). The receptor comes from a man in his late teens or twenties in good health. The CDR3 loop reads CASSYAPGLHTGELFF.